Here is one T cell receptor beta chain with its context. Participants, about 18 to 95 years old, spanned fewer than 25 US areas. Assignment of participants to cohorts was predicated upon participant-reported clinical history. Before being deemed recovered, Cohort 3 donors had two negative PCRs, clearance, or symptom resolution. Germline values: CDR1 SGHNT, CDR2 YYREEE (reference sequence). The J segment lost 0 bases and the V segment lost 1 base, leaving 4 bases of the junction unmatched. This CDR3 has 16 amino acids. The source of the sample is a study of blood T cell repertoires in COVID-19. Profiled with immunoSEQ multiplex PCR; TCRdb holds only in-frame clones, not every one. The sample contains roughly 150,000 clones, 84% of which appear only once.

The clonotype was recovered from a woman aged 45-60 years who had recovered from COVID-19. This sequence joins TRBV5-4 and TRBJ2-1; 7 bases match TRBD2. Sequenced material: PBMCs or T cells enriched from blood (not recorded which). CDR3 coding DNA: TGTGCCAGCAGCTTGACGGCGGGAGCCTCCTACAATGAGCAGTTCTTC. Its translation: CASSLTAGASYNEQFF. Complete variable domain (other parts from reference TRBV5-4 and TRBJ2-1): ETGVTQSPTHLIKTRGQQVTLRCSSQSGHNTVSWYQQALGQGPQFIFQYYREEENGRGNFPPRFSGLQFPNYSSELNVNALELDDSALYLCASSLTAGASYNEQFFGPGTRLTVL.